The 21 T cell receptor beta chains below all came from one sample that was sequenced in a study of immune characterization of retroperitoneal liposarcoma. TCRdb redid the calling of the PCR reads with MiXCR, one entry per CDR3 protein. The sample holds approximately 9,300 distinct CDR3 sequences, 30% to 45% seen once. Sequenced input: tumor tissue. These receptor sequences come from a male donor with retroperitoneal liposarcoma.

This chain connects TRBV6-1 to TRBJ2-5; 12 bases map to TRBD2. V gave up 6 bases and J gave up 11 bases; unmatched junction bases: 10. The CDR3 covers 14 residues. Germline-derived CDR1 and CDR2 are MNHNS and SASEGT. The CDR3 sequence is CASRLAGGINEQYF. The CDR3 DNA reads as TGTGCCAGCAGACTAGCGGGAGGAATAAATGAGCAGTACTTC.

This rearrangement joins TRBV6-1 to TRBJ2-1, with TRBD2 identical over 12 bases. The J call may be wrong; the DNA end is better matched by TRBJ2-5. The CDR3 is made up of 15 amino acids. Looked up from germline, CDR1 is MNHNS and CDR2 is SASEGT. CDR3 amino acids: CASSRLAGGGETQYF. CDR3 DNA sequence: TGTGCCAGCAGTCGCCTAGCGGGAGGGGGAGAGACCCAGTACTTC.

This clonotype is classed as medium-sized. V gene TRBV9 combines with J gene TRBJ2-1, with D possibly being TRBD2 (5 bases). The CDR3 runs 13 residues. V was cut by 3 bases and J by 7 bases, with 11 bases left in between. From germline, CDR1 is SGDLS and CDR2 YYNGEE. The CDR3: CASSGLVANEQFF. CDR3 sequence (DNA): TGTGCCAGCAGCGGACTGGTAGCGAATGAGCAGTTCTTC.

CDR3 amino acids: CASSPGLAGGQETQFF. The CDR3 DNA is TGTGCCAGCAGCCCGGGACTAGCGGGAGGACAAGAGACCCAGTTCTTC. The rearrangement links TRBV11-2 to TRBJ2-1; 15 nucleotides match TRBD2. The germline gives CDR1 SGHAT, CDR2 FQNNGV. The V gene end was trimmed by 5 bases and the J gene end by 13 bases; junction bases not matched to a gene: 12. The CDR3 is 16 amino acids.

This clonotype is labeled medium-sized (0.01 to 0.1%). This chain uses TRBV12-3 or TRBV12-4 with TRBJ2-1, with 14 positions matching TRBD2. The CDR3 sequence is 15 residues long. The V segment lost 5 bases and the J segment 9 bases; nucleotides outside the gene matches: 6. The chain's CDR3 is CASSLGTSGSGEQFF. The CDR3, as DNA: TGTGCCAGCAGTCTAGGGACTAGCGGGAGCGGTGAGCAGTTCTTC.

The rearrangement links TRBV10-3 to TRBJ2-5, with D perhaps matching TRBD2 (6 bases). The J call may not be correct, given that the DNA end is closer to TRBJ2-1. The V gene's germline CDR1 is ENHRY and CDR2 SYGVKD. This CDR3 comprises 11 residues. This chain's CDR3 is CAISAGNEQFF. The CDR3 nucleotides are TGTGCCATCAGCGCGGGGAATGAGCAGTTCTTC.

The rearrangement links TRBV11-1 to TRBJ2-5; 8 bases map to TRBD2. With the DNA end fitting TRBJ2-7 better, the J assignment may be wrong. This CDR3 is 14 amino acids long. Germline V gene lookup returns CDR1 SGHAT and CDR2 FQDESV (reference sequence). The chain's CDR3 is CASSRTSRTYEQYF. CDR3 sequence (DNA): TGTGCCAGCAGCCGGACTAGCAGAACCTACGAGCAGTACTTC.

This chain joins TRBV6-6 and TRBJ2-1; 7 nucleotides align to TRBD2. Trimming cost V 2 bases and J 2 bases; bases outside gene matches: 3. CDR1 MNHNY and CDR2 SVGAGI come from the germline V gene (reference sequence). There are 15 residues in the CDR3. CDR3 in DNA: TGTGCCAGCAGTTACGTCGGGGGGACCTACAATGAGCAGTTCTTC. It yields the protein CASSYVGGTYNEQFF.

This clonotype was observed a handful of times. The chain uses TRBV11-3 and TRBJ2-1, with D possibly TRBD1 on 6 matching bases. The J call may be faulty, since TRBJ2-7 better matches the DNA end. The length of the CDR3 is 14 residues. The germline gives CDR1 SGHNT, CDR2 YENEEA. The CDR3 loop reads CASSLFRGYNEQYF. In DNA form, the CDR3 reads TGTGCCAGCAGCTTGTTCAGGGGCTACAATGAGCAGTACTTC.

The sample holds a few counts of this clonotype. The chain has TRBV27 and TRBJ2-1; 12 bases are a match to TRBD1. The J call could be wrong; TRBJ2-4 is a better fit for the DNA end. Germline-derived CDR1 and CDR2 are MNHEY and SMNVEV (reference sequence). The CDR3 runs 15 residues. CDR3 sequence reads: CASSLAGTGGAFQYF. The CDR3 DNA reads TGTGCCAGCAGTTTAGCCGGGACAGGGGGCGCGTTTCAGTACTTC.

This sequence joins TRBV6-1 and TRBJ2-1; 7 nucleotides match TRBD2. Trimming cost V 6 bases and J 0 bases; bases outside gene matches: 14. Per germline, CDR1 MNHNS and CDR2 SASEGT. The length of the CDR3 is 18 residues. CDR3 in DNA: TGTGCCAGCAGATCCGGGGAGGGCGGTGGTGGCTCCTACAATGAGCAGTTCTTC. Translation: CASRSGEGGGGSYNEQFF.

This clonotype is termed medium-sized. The V call is TRBV6-1, the J call TRBJ2-1; 10 bases match TRBD2. The J call may be in error: the DNA end matches TRBJ2-7 better. This CDR3 has 20 residues. Germline V gives CDR1 MNHNS, CDR2 SASEGT. In DNA, the CDR3 is TGTGCCAGCAGTGAAGTTCAAAGCCCTAGCGGGGGACGTACCTACAATGAGCAGTACTTC. It yields the protein CASSEVQSPSGGRTYNEQYF.

The rearrangement links TRBV12-3 or TRBV12-4 to TRBJ2-7, with TRBD2 as a possible D gene (6 bases). CDR3 length: 15 amino acids. V was clipped by 5 bases and J by 6 bases, with 20 bases between them. Here the CDR3 DNA reads TGTGCCAGCAGTACCCTCGGTCGGGGGACCATCGAGCAGTACTTC. Its protein product is CASSTLGRGTIEQYF.

J is TRBJ2-5 and V is TRBV27; 7 positions match TRBD1. The last part of the DNA fits TRBJ2-7 better; the J call may be wrong. CDR1 is MNHEY and CDR2 is SMNVEV in the germline V gene (reference sequence). This CDR3 has 14 amino acids. The CDR3 DNA is TGTGCCAGCAGATTCGGGGCAGGGGGCTACGAGCAGTACTTC. This encodes CASRFGAGGYEQYF.

This clonotype has a count of ten or more. The genes are TRBV7-3 and TRBJ2-6; D unclear. CDR3 length: 15 amino acids. Germline CDR1 SGHTA, CDR2 FQGTGA. Trimming took off 5 bases at V and 1 base at J, with 9 bases between the two ends. Here the CDR3 DNA reads TGTGCCAGCAGCCCCTCGGGTTCTGGGGCCAACGTCCTGACTTTC. Amino acid sequence: CASSPSGSGANVLTF.

This clonotype was seen more than once but under ten times. The J gene is TRBJ2-1, the V gene TRBV27; TRBD1 is a possible D gene (6 bases). CDR1 and CDR2 from the germline V gene are MNHEY and SMNVEV (reference sequence). The V end was cut by 8 bases, the J end by 1 base, with 9 bases between. This CDR3 is built from 13 residues. Written as DNA, the CDR3 is TGTGCCAGCGCAGGGGCGTCCTACAATGAGCAGTTCTTC. It codes for CASAGASYNEQFF.

The chain has TRBV12-3 or TRBV12-4 and TRBJ1-3; D ambiguous. This CDR3 has 14 residues. Trimming left V 3 bases short and J 2 bases short, with 8 bases between. The CDR3 nucleotides read TGTGCCAGCAGTTTGGCAAGCCCTGGAAACACCATATATTTT. Translating it yields CASSLASPGNTIYF.

This sequence joins TRBV7-3 and TRBJ2-1; a possible D gene is TRBD1 (5 bases). CDR3 length equals 14 residues. The germline V gene encodes CDR1 SGHTA and CDR2 FQGTGA. V was pared by 5 bases and J by 6 bases, with 14 bases between. In DNA, the CDR3 is TGTGCCAGCAGCCCCGACAGTACTCGCAATGAGCAGTTCTTC. Amino acid sequence: CASSPDSTRNEQFF.

V is TRBV11-2 and J is TRBJ2-1, with TRBD1 identical over 9 bases. V lost 1 base to trimming and J lost 9 bases; unmatched junction nucleotides: 10. The CDR3 sequence is 16 residues long. Per germline, CDR1 SGHAT and CDR2 FQNNGV. Here the CDR3 reads CASSLVVGTGNLEQFF. In nucleotides, the CDR3 is TGTGCCAGCAGCTTAGTCGTTGGGACAGGGAACCTTGAGCAGTTCTTC.

The chain links TRBV6-8 to TRBJ2-2; D possibly corresponds to TRBD1 (6 bases). V lost 7 bases, J lost 0 bases, and 12 bases lay in between. The CDR3 is 15 amino acids. Germline V gene data show CDR1 as MNHGY and CDR2 as SAAAGT. The DNA for the CDR3 is TGTGCCAGCAAGACGGGACAATCGAACACCGGGGAGCTGTTTTTT. Residues: CASKTGQSNTGELFF.

Only a few counts were recorded for this clonotype. The chain uses TRBV11-3 and TRBJ2-1; no reliable D call. V was clipped by 6 bases and J by 4 bases, with 7 bases between them. This CDR3 has 12 residues. Germline V gene sequence: CDR1 SGHNT, CDR2 YENEEA. The chain's CDR3 is CASRDRYNEQFF. DNA for the CDR3: TGTGCCAGCAGGGACCGTTACAATGAGCAGTTCTTC.